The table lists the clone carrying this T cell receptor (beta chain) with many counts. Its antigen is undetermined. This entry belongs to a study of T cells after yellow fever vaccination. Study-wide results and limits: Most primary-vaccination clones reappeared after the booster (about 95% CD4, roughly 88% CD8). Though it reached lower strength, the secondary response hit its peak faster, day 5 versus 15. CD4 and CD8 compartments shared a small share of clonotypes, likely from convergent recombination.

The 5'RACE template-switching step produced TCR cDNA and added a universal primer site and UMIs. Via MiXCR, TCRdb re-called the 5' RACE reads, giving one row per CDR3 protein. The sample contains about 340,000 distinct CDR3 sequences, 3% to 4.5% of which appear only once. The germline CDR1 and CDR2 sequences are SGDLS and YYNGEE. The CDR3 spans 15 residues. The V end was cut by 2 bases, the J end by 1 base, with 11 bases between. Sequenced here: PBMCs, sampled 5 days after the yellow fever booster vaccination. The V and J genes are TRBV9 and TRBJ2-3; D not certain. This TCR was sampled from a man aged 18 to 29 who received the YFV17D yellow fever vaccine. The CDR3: CASSVVGSGTDTQYF. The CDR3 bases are TGTGCCAGCAGCGTGGTAGGGTCGGGCACAGATACGCAGTATTTT. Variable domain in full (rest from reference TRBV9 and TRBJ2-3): DSGVTQTPKHLITATGQRVTLRCSPRSGDLSVYWYQQSLDQGLQFLIQYYNGEERAKGNILERFSAQQFPDLHSELNLSSLELGDSALYFCASSVVGSGTDTQYFGPGTRLTVL.